This T cell receptor beta chain was observed in a study of OX40 agonist ivuxolimab in advanced cancers. Study at large: Hepatocellular carcinoma, melanoma, renal cell or head and neck cancer was diagnosed in the dose-escalation patients. Study outcomes and limitations: Low levels of normalized T-cell clonal expansion also appeared in some nonresponders.

Assay: immunoSEQ multiplex PCR; the TCRdb copy retains only in-frame clones and omits some. The table lists 150,000 to 180,000 clones, 90% to 95% of them singletons. Trimming shortened V by 2 bases and J by 4 bases, and 12 bases separated the two germline ends. The CDR3 has 15 residues. Looked up from germline, CDR1 is SGHTA and CDR2 is FQGNSA. Details on this clone: As yet, its antigen is unknown.

Individuals having autoimmune disease history or systemic immunosuppression were not enrolled. The timepoints at which blood was sampled were baseline, cycle 4 day 1, and cycle 7 day 1. J is TRBJ1-5 and V is TRBV7-2, with D tentatively TRBD1 (6 bases). Sequencing was performed on CD4+ or CD8+ T cells sorted from blood, taken in a trial of the OX40 agonist ivuxolimab. This TCR derives from an adult with an advanced solid tumor such as melanoma, head and neck, liver or kidney cancer. CDR3 region: CASSLYGQINQPQHF. CDR3 bases: TGTGCCAGCAGCTTATACGGACAGATTAATCAGCCCCAGCATTTT.